Below, 3 T cell receptor beta chains from the same sample are listed, as sequenced in a study of cytotoxic CD8 clonotypes in ibrutinib-treated CLL. Assay used: immunoSEQ multiplex PCR; TCRdb lists only in-frame clones, some missing. The sample records nearly 100,000 clones, about 78% being singletons. This specimen consisted of PBMCs, obtained after 12 months of ibrutinib treatment. These TCRs come from a human donor with chronic lymphocytic leukemia.

CDR3 nucleotide sequence: TGCGCCAGCAGCTTAACAGGGTACGATCAGCCCCAGCATTTT. Its translation is CASSLTGYDQPQHF. The rearrangement uses TRBV5-1 and TRBJ1-5; TRBD1 might be the D (6 bases). The CDR3 extends over 14 amino acids. In germline, CDR1 is SGHRS, CDR2 YFSETQ. V was pared by 2 bases and J by 5 bases, with 11 bases between. Using reference TRBV5-1 and TRBJ1-5 for the parts outside the CDR3, the full variable domain is KAGVTQTPRYLIKTRGQQVTLSCSPISGHRSVSWYQQTPGQGLQFLFEYFSETQRNKGNFPGRFSGRQFSNSRSEMNVSTLELGDSALYLCASSLTGYDQPQHFGDGTRLSIL.

DNA of the CDR3: TGCGCCAGCGGTGCAGGGAACACTGAAGCTTTCTTT. Its protein is CASGAGNTEAFF. The rearrangement uses TRBV5-1 and TRBJ1-1; no clear D gene. The CDR3 has 12 residues. Trimming took off 7 bases at V and 1 base at J, with 8 bases between the two ends. Germline CDR1 and CDR2: SGHRS and YFSETQ. Based on the CDR3 plus reference TRBV5-1 and TRBJ1-1, the full variable domain is KAGVTQTPRYLIKTRGQQVTLSCSPISGHRSVSWYQQTPGQGLQFLFEYFSETQRNKGNFPGRFSGRQFSNSRSEMNVSTLELGDSALYLCASGAGNTEAFFGQGTRLTVV.

J is TRBJ1-5 and V is TRBV19, with 7 positions matching TRBD1. The V segment lost 7 bases and the J segment 4 bases; nucleotides outside the gene matches: 4. The CDR3 spans 13 residues. Germline V lookup: CDR1 LNHDA, CDR2 SQIVND (reference sequence). The CDR3 sequence is CASISGGNQPQHF. CDR3 nucleotide sequence: TGTGCCAGTATATCAGGGGGGAATCAGCCCCAGCATTTT.